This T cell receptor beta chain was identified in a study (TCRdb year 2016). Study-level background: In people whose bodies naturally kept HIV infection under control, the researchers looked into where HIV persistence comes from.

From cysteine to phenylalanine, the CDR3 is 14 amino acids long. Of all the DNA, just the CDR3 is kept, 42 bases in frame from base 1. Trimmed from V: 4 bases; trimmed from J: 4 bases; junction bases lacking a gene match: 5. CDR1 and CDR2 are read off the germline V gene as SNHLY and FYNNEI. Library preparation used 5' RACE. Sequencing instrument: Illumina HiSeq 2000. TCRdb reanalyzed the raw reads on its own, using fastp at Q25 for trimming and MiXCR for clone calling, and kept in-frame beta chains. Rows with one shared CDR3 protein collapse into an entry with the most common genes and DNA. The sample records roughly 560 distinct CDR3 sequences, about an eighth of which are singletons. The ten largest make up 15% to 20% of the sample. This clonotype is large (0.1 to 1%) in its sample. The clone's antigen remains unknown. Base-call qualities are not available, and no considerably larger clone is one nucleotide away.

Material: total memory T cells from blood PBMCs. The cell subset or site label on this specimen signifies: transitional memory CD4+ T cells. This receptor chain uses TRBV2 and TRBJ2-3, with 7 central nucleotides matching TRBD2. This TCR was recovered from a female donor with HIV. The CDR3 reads CASSASGEADTQYF. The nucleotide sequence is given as TGTGCCAGCAGTGCTAGCGGAGAGGCAGATACGCAGTATTTT.